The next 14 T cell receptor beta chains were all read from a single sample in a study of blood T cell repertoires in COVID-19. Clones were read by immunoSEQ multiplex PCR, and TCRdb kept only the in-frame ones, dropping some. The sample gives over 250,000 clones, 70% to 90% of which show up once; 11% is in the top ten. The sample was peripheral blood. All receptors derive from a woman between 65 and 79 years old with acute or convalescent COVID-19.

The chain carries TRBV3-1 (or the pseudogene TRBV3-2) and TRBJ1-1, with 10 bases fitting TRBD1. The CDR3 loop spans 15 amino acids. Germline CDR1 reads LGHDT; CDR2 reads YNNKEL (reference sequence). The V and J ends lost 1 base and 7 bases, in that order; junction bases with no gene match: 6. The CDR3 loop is CASSQGQGAPFEAFF. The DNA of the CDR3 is TGTGCCAGCAGCCAAGGACAGGGGGCCCCTTTTGAAGCTTTCTTT.

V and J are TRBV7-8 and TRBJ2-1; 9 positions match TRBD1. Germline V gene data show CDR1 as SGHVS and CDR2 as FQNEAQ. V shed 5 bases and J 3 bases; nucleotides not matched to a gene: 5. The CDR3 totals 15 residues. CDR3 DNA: TGTGCCAGCAGCCCCTGGACAGGGGACTACAATGAGCAGTTCTTC. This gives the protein CASSPWTGDYNEQFF.

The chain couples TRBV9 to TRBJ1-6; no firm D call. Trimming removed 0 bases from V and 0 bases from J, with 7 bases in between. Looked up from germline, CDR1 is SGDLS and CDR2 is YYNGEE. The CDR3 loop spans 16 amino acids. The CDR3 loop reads CASSVDGSSYNSPLHF. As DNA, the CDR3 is TGTGCCAGCAGCGTAGACGGGAGCTCCTATAATTCACCCCTCCACTTT.

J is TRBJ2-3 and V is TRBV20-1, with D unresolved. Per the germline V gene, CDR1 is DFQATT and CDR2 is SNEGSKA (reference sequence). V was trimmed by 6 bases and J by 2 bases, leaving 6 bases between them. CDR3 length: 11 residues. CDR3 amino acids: CSAQYTDTQYF. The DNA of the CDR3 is TGCAGTGCCCAGTACACAGATACGCAGTATTTT.

CDR3 nucleotide sequence: TGTGCCAGCAGTGCAGGACAGGGAACTGAAGCTTTCTTT. This codes for CASSAGQGTEAFF. The chain couples TRBV2 to TRBJ1-1; TRBD1 matches 8 bases. The CDR3 contains 13 residues. Trimming cost V 4 bases and J 5 bases; bases outside gene matches: 3. The germline V gene has CDR1 SNHLY and CDR2 FYNNEI.

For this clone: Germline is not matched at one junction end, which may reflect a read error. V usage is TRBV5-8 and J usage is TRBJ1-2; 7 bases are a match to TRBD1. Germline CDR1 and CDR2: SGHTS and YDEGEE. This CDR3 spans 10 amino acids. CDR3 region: CASSWRGQHF. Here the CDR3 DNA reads TGTGCCAGCAGCTGGAGGGGACAGCACTTC.

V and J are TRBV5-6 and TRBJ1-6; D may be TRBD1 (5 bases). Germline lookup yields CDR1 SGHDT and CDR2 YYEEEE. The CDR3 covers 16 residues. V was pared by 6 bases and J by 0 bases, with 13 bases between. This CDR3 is CASTSGGLSYNSPLHF. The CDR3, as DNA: TGTGCCAGCACCTCTGGGGGACTCTCCTATAATTCACCCCTCCACTTT.

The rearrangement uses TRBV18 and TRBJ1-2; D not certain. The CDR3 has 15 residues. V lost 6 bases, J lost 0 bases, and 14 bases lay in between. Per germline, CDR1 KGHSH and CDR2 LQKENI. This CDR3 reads CASSVSRVPNYGYTF. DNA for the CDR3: TGTGCCAGCTCGGTATCTAGAGTACCTAACTATGGCTACACCTTC.

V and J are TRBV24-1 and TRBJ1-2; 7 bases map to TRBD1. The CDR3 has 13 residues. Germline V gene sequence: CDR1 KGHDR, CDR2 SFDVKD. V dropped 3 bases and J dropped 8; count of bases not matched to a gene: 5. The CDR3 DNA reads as TGTGCCACCAGTGATGGGGGACAGAGGGGCTACACCTTC. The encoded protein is CATSDGGQRGYTF.

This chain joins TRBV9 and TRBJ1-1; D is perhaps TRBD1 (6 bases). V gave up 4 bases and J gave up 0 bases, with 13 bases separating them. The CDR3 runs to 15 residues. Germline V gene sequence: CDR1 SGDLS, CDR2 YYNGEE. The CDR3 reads CASSPGVGMNTEAFF. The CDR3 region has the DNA TGTGCCAGCAGCCCAGGGGTCGGAATGAACACTGAAGCTTTCTTT.

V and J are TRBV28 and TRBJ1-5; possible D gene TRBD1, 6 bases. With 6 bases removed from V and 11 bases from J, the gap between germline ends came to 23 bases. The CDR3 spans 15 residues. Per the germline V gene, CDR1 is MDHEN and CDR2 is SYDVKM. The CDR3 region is CASSSWRGGQGTQHF. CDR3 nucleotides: TGTGCCAGCAGCTCCTGGCGGGGGGGGCAAGGAACCCAGCATTTT.

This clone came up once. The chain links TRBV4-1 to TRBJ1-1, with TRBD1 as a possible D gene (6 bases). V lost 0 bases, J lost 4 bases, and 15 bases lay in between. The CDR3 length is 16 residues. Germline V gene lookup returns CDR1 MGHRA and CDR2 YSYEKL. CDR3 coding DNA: TGCGCCAGCAGCCAAGAGGGCTACAGGGAAGGCACTGAAGCTTTCTTT. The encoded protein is CASSQEGYREGTEAFF.

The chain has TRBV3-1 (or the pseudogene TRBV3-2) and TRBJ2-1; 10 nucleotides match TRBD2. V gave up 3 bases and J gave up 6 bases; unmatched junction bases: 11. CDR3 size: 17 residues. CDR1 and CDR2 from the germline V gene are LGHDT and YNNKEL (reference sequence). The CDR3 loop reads CASSHGLLSGGRNEQFF. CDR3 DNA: TGTGCCAGCAGCCACGGTTTGCTTAGCGGGGGGCGCAATGAGCAGTTCTTC.

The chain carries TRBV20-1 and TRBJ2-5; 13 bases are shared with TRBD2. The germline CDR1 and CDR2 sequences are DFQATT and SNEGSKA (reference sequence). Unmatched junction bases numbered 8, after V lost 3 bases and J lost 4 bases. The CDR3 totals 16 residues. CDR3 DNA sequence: TGCAGTGCTAGTGAGGGACTAGCGGGGCCACGAGAGACCCAGTACTTC. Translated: CSASEGLAGPRETQYF.